This T cell receptor (beta chain) derives from a study of breast tumors, draining lymph nodes, adjacent tissues. TCRdb analysed the multiplex PCR reads with MiXCR anew, one entry per CDR3 protein. The sample gives 150,000 to 200,000 distinct CDR3 sequences, around 33% of which show up once; about 4.1% is in the top ten. This clonotype was observed at least ten times. This CDR3 is built from 14 residues. Per the germline V gene, CDR1 is MNHEY and CDR2 is SVGEGT. V was trimmed by 6 bases and J by 7 bases, leaving 19 bases between them. Axillary draining lymph nodes of breast cancer patients supplied the node samples.

Sequenced sample: axillary lymph node tissue. The clonotype was recovered from a female donor with breast cancer. Some clones in this sample may be carry-over from other donors' samples. The V and J genes are TRBV6-2 or TRBV6-3 and TRBJ2-7; D gene uncertain. For the CDR3, the DNA is TGTGCCAGCAGCCCTGCGCGACAACCCATGGAGCAGTACTTC. It specifies CASSPARQPMEQYF.